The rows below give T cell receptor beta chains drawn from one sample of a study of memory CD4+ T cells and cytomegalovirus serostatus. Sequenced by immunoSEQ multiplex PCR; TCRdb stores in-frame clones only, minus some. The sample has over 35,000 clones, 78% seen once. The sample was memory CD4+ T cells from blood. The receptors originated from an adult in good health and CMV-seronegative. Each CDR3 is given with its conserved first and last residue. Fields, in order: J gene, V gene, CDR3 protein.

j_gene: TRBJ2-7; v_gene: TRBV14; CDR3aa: CASSQGRVTSYEQYF
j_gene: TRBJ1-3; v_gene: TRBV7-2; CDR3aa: CASSSGTSGNTIYF
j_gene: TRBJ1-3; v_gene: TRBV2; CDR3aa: CASSELEGSLGGNTIYF
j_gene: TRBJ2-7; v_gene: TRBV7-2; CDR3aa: CASSPRGGDPTYEQYF
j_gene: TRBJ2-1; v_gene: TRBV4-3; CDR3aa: CASSQDLGMDNEQFF
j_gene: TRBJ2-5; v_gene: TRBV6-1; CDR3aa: CASSRTQGSGETQYF
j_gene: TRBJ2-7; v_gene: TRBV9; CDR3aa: CASSVDPQQGGSNYEQYF
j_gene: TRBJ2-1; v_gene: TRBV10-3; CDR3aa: CATGLGSGGANEQFF
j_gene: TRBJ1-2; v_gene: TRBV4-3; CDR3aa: CASSQRAARGRGGYTF
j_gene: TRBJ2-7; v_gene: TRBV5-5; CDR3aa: CASSSGTGGRYEQYF
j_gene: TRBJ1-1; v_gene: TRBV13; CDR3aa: CASSLVRGINTEAFF
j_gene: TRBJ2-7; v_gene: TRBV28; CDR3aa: CASSSLRDRGRYEQYF
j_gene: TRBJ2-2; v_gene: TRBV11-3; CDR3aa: CASSLVMNTGELFF
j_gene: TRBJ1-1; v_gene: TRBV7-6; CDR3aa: CASSNLLRNTEAFF
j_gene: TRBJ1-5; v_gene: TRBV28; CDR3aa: CASSLPTGGGNQPQHF
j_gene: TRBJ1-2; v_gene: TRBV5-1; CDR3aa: CASSLGTGNGYTF
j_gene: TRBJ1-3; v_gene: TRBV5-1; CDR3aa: CASSLGGQGENTIYF
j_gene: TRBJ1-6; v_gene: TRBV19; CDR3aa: CASSSLGQGSPLHF
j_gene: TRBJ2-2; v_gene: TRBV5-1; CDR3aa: CASRPGTVNTGELFF
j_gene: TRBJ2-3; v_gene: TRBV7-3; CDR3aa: CASSLGQGTDTQYF
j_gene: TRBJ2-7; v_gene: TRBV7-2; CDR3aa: CASSLGGVRGDEQYF
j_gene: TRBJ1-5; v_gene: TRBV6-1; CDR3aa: CASSYDRGNQPQHF
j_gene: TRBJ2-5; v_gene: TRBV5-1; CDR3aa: CASSHASSGASQETQYF
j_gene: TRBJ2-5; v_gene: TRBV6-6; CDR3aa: CASQDSYQETQYF
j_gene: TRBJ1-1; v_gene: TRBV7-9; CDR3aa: CASSPGRVEGTEAFF
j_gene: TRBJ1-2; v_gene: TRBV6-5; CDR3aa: CASSFLPLYGYTF
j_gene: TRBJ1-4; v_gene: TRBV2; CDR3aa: CASSAPPTGVANEKLFF
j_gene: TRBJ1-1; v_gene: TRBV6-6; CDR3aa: CASSARGAVNTEAFF
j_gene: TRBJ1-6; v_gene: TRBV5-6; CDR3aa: CASSDRARITYSPLHF